Listed below are T cell receptor beta chains from one sample, sequenced in a study of response to subunit inactivated influenza vaccine. TCRdb used MiXCR to reprocess the RT-PCR reads, holding one entry per CDR3 protein. The sample consists of about 650,000 distinct CDR3 sequences, about 15% of them appearing once. This sample comprised PBMCs from blood, obtained 14 days before vaccination. These receptors were taken from a man aged 45-65 years who received an inactivated influenza vaccine. Both conserved end residues are part of each CDR3. Each record gives: D gene, clone size, V gene, CDR3 length, J gene, CDR3 DNA, CDR3 protein. D genes are given only for firm matches. Clone size is not always given. Where it is, it says once, few, many or a class for expanded clones.

.,few,TRBV7-2,14,TRBJ1-2,TGTGCCAGCAGCTTAGTTACGGGGTCCTATGGCTACACCTTC,CASSLVTGSYGYTF
.,.,TRBV30,15,TRBJ1-1,TGTGCCTGGACCCCAAACTGGGGGCGGGAGACTGAAGCTTTCTTT,CAWTPNWGRETEAFF
.,many,TRBV6-1,11,TRBJ2-3,TGTGCCAGCGGTCAGGGTAATACGCAGTATTTT,CASGQGNTQYF
.,many,TRBV20-1,14,TRBJ2-7,TGCAGTGCTAGAGGGGAGATGGGGTTGGGGGAGCAGTACTTC,CSARGEMGLGEQYF
.,few,TRBV12-3/TRBV12-4,12,TRBJ2-7,TGTGCCAGCAGTAACGGGGTCTACGAGCAGTACTTC,CASSNGVYEQYF
.,.,TRBV6-2/TRBV6-3,13,TRBJ1-5,TGTGCCAGCAGCCAAAACAGCAATCAGCCCCAGCATTTT,CASSQNSNQPQHF
.,few,TRBV20-1,13,TRBJ1-5,TGCAGTGCCCGGGACAACAGCAATCAGCCCCAGCATTTT,CSARDNSNQPQHF
.,.,TRBV4-3,13,TRBJ2-7,TGCGCCAGCAGCCAAGTGGCCCCCCACGAGCAGTACTTC,CASSQVAPHEQYF
TRBD1,many,TRBV20-1,13,TRBJ1-1,TGCAGTGCTAGAGATCTCAGGGGGGATGAAGCTTTCTTT,CSARDLRGDEAFF
TRBD1,.,TRBV9,16,TRBJ2-1,TGTGCCAGCAGCCTAAAACAGGGGGCTTCCTACAATGAGCAGTTCTTC,CASSLKQGASYNEQFF
.,.,TRBV5-1,15,TRBJ2-7,TGCGCCAGCAGCTTGGGATCAGTCCTCTCCTACGAGCAGTACTTC,CASSLGSVLSYEQYF
.,.,TRBV30,11,TRBJ1-1,TGTGCCGGGGTGGCTAACACTGAAGCTTTCTTT,CAGVANTEAFF
.,few,TRBV4-3,16,TRBJ2-2,TGCGCCAGCAGCCAATTCATATTCACGAACACCGGGGAGCTGTTTTTT,CASSQFIFTNTGELFF
.,few,TRBV4-3,15,TRBJ2-5,TGCGCCAGCAGCCAAGAAGGCCGACGGGGAGAGACCCAGTACTTC,CASSQEGRRGETQYF
.,.,TRBV29-1,12,TRBJ1-1,TGCAGCGTTAGGACAGAGAACACTGAAGCTTTCTTT,CSVRTENTEAFF
.,.,TRBV3-1,14,TRBJ1-6,TGTGCCAGCAGCCAAGATTTAACCAGGACTTCCCTCCACTTT,CASSQDLTRTSLHF
TRBD2,many,TRBV5-1,14,TRBJ2-3,TGCGCCAGCATTGCGGGGGGCGGCACAGATACGCAGTATTTT,CASIAGGGTDTQYF
.,few,TRBV30,13,TRBJ2-2,TGTGCCTGGAGCCCCCTGGGGACCGGGGAGCTGTTTTTT,CAWSPLGTGELFF
TRBD1,few,TRBV5-1,17,TRBJ2-7,TGCGCCAGCAGCCTTTGGCCAGGGGGAGAGAGACCCTACGAGCAGTACTTC,CASSLWPGGERPYEQYF
TRBD2,.,TRBV5-1,17,TRBJ2-1,TGCGCCAGCAGCCTTAACGAGCTAGCGGGGGGCTACAATGAGCAGTTCTTC,CASSLNELAGGYNEQFF
.,many,TRBV30,12,TRBJ2-6,TGTGCCTGGACTGTTCTTTCCGGCGTCCTGACTTTC,CAWTVLSGVLTF
.,.,TRBV28,17,TRBJ2-3,TGTGCCAGCAGGTCAACCGGTAGGGGAGAGAGCACAGATACGCAGTATTTT,CASRSTGRGESTDTQYF
TRBD1,few,TRBV10-3,15,TRBJ2-7,TGTGCCATCAGTGAGTCGGGACAGGGGGACTACGAGCAGTACTTC,CAISESGQGDYEQYF
TRBD1,few,TRBV7-9,12,TRBJ2-7,TGTGCCAGCACCAACCAGGGGGAAGTGCAGTACTTC,CASTNQGEVQYF
.,.,TRBV5-6,13,TRBJ2-7,TGTGCCAGCAGCCGGACCGGGGCCGGGTTTGAGTATTTC,CASSRTGAGFEYF
.,.,TRBV12-3/TRBV12-4,14,TRBJ1-1,TGTGCCAGCAGTGGACTAGTCATGAACACTGAAGCTTTCTTT,CASSGLVMNTEAFF
.,.,TRBV5-1,14,TRBJ2-3,TGCGCCAGCAGCTTGGGATCAGGGCCAGATACGCAGTATTTT,CASSLGSGPDTQYF
.,once,TRBV10-3,16,TRBJ1-1,TGTGCCATCAGTGAGGAGGGTGTCACGGGAAGTACTGAAGCTTTCTTT,CAISEEGVTGSTEAFF
.,.,TRBV12-3/TRBV12-4,10,TRBJ2-7,TGTGCCAGCAGTGGGTTCGAGCAGTACTTC,CASSGFEQYF
.,.,TRBV3-1,10,TRBJ1-1,TGTGCCAACAGCGGCCCTGAAGCTTTCTTT,CANSGPEAFF
.,.,TRBV20-1,15,TRBJ2-6,TGCAGTGCTAGAGGAGAGAGCTCTGGGGCCAACGTCCTGACTTTC,CSARGESSGANVLTF
.,few,TRBV6-1,16,TRBJ2-3,TGTGCCGATAGATTGGGTTTTTCGGGGGCCGCAGATACGCAGTATTTT,CADRLGFSGAADTQYF
.,few,TRBV5-1,15,TRBJ1-1,TGCGCCAGCAGCTTGGCCTTGGACAGTGGGACTGAAGCTTTCTTT,CASSLALDSGTEAFF
.,many,TRBV24-1,15,TRBJ2-1,TGTGCCACCTCCCCGACCGGGACAAACTACAATGAGCAGTTCTTC,CATSPTGTNYNEQFF
TRBD1,.,TRBV5-6,16,TRBJ2-3,TGTGCCAGCAGCTGGACCGGGACAGGGAGGACAGATACGCAGTATTTT,CASSWTGTGRTDTQYF
.,.,TRBV5-1,16,TRBJ2-3,TGCGCCAGCAGCCAGGGGGACTCCGGGAATGGGGGTACGCAGTATTTT,CASSQGDSGNGGTQYF
TRBD2,.,TRBV19,16,TRBJ2-5,TGTGCCAGTAGTACCATCCTCGACAGTCCCCGGGGGGCCCAGTACTTC,CASSTILDSPRGAQYF
.,.,TRBV28,14,TRBJ2-7,TGTGCCAGTCATAAGCGACCGAGTTTCGCCGAGCAGTACTTC,CASHKRPSFAEQYF
.,.,TRBV9,15,TRBJ1-6,TGTGCCAGCAGCCAGAGCGCGGACTATAATTCACCCCTCCACTTT,CASSQSADYNSPLHF
TRBD2,.,TRBV5-1,17,TRBJ2-3,TGCGCCAGCAGCTCCGGGACTAGAATAACTAGCACAGATACGCAGTATTTT,CASSSGTRITSTDTQYF
.,.,TRBV4-3,15,TRBJ2-3,TGCGCCAGCAGCCAAGATTGGGGGGGCAAAGATACGCAGTATTTT,CASSQDWGGKDTQYF
TRBD2,.,TRBV11-3,15,TRBJ2-3,TGTGCCAGCAGCTCCGGGGGGTGGTACACAGATACGCAGTATTTT,CASSSGGWYTDTQYF
.,.,TRBV3-1,13,TRBJ1-6,TGTGCCAGCAGCCAAAACAGGGTCTCACCCCTCCACTTT,CASSQNRVSPLHF
TRBD1,few,TRBV9,16,TRBJ1-4,TGTGCCAGCAGCGGCGCCTTGACAGGGGGGCCGGGGGAACTGTTTTTT,CASSGALTGGPGELFF
.,few,TRBV5-1,15,TRBJ2-7,TGCGCCAGCAGCTTGTCTGGGGGCCACTCCTACGAGCAGTACTTC,CASSLSGGHSYEQYF
.,few,TRBV6-1,15,TRBJ2-1,TGTGCCAGCAGCATCGACGGGGGCTCCTACAATGAGCAGTTCTTC,CASSIDGGSYNEQFF
.,few,TRBV12-3/TRBV12-4,16,TRBJ2-2,TGTGCCAGCAGTTTAGGTACGGGGACCTACACCGGGGAGCTGTTTTTT,CASSLGTGTYTGELFF